This TCR beta chain was documented in a study of cytomegalovirus exposure and HLA in healthy donors. Whole-study results and caveats: There were some public TCRs occurring in many donors, but most TCR sequences were rare. HLA restriction was apparent for most CMV-associated TCR beta chains in a later analysis. A later analysis, which compared TCR beta chains of equal frequency, found the HLA-associated ones more clonally expanded.

The CDR3 loop spans 15 amino acids. V was shortened by 8 bases and J by 0 bases, with 14 bases between the two germline ends. In germline, CDR1 is MDHEN, CDR2 SYDVKM. About this clone itself: Its target is unknown.

Use of 60 Vbeta and 13 Jbeta primers characterized the PCR. The assay was immunoSEQ multiplex PCR, and TCRdb's table has in-frame clones only and misses some. This table has just under 80,000 clones, over 60% appearing once. The specimen was PBMCs. The rearrangement links TRBV28 to TRBJ2-1, with D tentatively TRBD2 (6 bases). The TCR originated in a man in his forties in good health and CMV-seronegative. DNA for the CDR3: TGTGCCAGCCGGGAGACCCAAACCTCCTACAATGAGCAGTTCTTC. Translating gives CASRETQTSYNEQFF.